The sequence of this T cell receptor beta chain was determined in a study of Graves' ophthalmopathy and Graves' hyperthyroidism. General observations from the study: Ophthalmopathy progression cases were predicted by the model with approximately 70% sensitivity and around 72% specificity. Most expanded clonotypes in thyroid above 0.001 frequency also showed up in blood.

RNA transcripts were the template, and TCR beta CDR3 regions were amplified from them. First-round RT-PCR employed HTBI primers, with a second-round multiplex PCR after it. TCRdb itself ran the multiplex PCR reads through MiXCR, one entry per CDR3 protein. The data hold hundreds of thousands of distinct CDR3 sequences, with around 50% observed a single time. Ineligible for inclusion were patients with other autoimmune diseases, uncontrolled infections, pregnancy or lactation. This clonotype was seen a few times. Its antigen is not known. At one of its ends the junction is not consistent with the germline gene, which may arise from a read error. This CDR3 is built from 14 residues. Germline CDR1 and CDR2: SGHTS and YDEGEE.

The sequenced sample consisted of peripheral blood. The TCR comes from an adult man with Graves' ophthalmopathy. The chain carries TRBV5-8 and TRBJ2-7, with D possibly TRBD1 on 5 matching bases. As DNA, the CDR3 is TGCGCCAGCAGCCCCCGGTCAGGGCGGCACGAGCAGTACTTC. Translation gives CASSPRSGRHEQYF.